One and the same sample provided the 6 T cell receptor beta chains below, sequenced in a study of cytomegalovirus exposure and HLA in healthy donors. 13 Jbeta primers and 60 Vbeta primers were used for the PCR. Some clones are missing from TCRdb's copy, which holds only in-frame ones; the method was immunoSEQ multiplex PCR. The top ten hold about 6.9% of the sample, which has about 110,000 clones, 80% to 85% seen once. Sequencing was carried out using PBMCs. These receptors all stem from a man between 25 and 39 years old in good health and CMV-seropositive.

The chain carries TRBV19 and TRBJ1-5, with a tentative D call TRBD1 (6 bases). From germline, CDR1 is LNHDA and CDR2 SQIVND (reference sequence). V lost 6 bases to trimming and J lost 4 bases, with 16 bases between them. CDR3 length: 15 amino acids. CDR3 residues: CASSSFRDNNQPQHF. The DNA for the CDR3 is TGTGCCAGTAGCTCCTTTAGGGACAATAATCAGCCCCAGCATTTT.

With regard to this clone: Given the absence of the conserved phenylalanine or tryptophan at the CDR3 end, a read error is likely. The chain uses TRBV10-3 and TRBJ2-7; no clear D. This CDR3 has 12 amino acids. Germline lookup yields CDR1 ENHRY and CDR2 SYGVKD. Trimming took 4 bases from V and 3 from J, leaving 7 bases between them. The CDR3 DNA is TGTGCCATCAGTGGGACGGACTACGAGCAGTACTCC. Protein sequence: CAISGTDYEQYS.

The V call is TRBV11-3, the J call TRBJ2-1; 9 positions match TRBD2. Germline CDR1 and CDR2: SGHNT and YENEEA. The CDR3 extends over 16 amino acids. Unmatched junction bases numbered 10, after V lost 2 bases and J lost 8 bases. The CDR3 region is CASSLTRGGVSDEQFF. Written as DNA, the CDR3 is TGTGCCAGCAGCTTAACTCGCGGGGGGGTCTCGGATGAGCAGTTCTTC.

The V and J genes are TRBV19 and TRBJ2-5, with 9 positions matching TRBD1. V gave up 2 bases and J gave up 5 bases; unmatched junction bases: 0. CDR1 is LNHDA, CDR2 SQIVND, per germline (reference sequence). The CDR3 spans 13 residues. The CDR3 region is CASSITGGETQYF. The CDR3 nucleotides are TGTGCCAGTAGTATAACAGGGGGCGAGACCCAGTACTTC. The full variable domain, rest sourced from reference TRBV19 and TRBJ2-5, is DGGITQSPKYLFRKEGQNVTLSCEQNLNHDAMYWYRQDPGQGLRLIYYSQIVNDFQKGDIAEGYSVSREKKESFPLTVTSAQKNPTAFYLCASSITGGETQYFGPGTRLLVL.

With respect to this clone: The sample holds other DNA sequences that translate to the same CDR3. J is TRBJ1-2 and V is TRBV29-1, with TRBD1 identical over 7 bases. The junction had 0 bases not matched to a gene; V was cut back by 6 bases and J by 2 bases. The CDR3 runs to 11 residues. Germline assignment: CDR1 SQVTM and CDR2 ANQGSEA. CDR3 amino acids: CSVGQNYGYTF. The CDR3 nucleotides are TGCAGCGTGGGACAGAACTATGGCTACACCTTC.

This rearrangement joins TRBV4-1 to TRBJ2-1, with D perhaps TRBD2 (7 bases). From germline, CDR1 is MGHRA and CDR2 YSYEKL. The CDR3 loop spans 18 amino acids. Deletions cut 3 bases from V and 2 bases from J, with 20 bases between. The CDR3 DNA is TGCGCCAGCAGCCAGGCACCCCATTCGGGGGGCACCTACAATGAGCAGTTCTTC. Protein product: CASSQAPHSGGTYNEQFF.